The 5 T cell receptor beta chains presented below share a single source sample, sequenced in a study of T cells in Graves' hyperthyroidism and ophthalmopathy. Amplified regions were TCR beta CDR3 sequences from RNA transcripts. During a first-round RT-PCR of the TCR CDR3, the HTBI primer set was used. TCRdb passed the multiplex PCR reads through MiXCR, listing each CDR3 protein once. The sample carries some 400,000 distinct CDR3 sequences, roughly 13% recorded once. Sequenced material: blood. These receptors came from a man aged 30 to 45 with Graves' hyperthyroidism that later progressed to Graves' ophthalmopathy.

This chain connects TRBV3-1 to TRBJ2-7; a weak D match, TRBD1 (6 bases). Germline CDR1 and CDR2: LGHDT and YNNKEL (reference sequence). The germline V and J ends were trimmed by 4 bases and 3 bases, with 10 bases remaining between them. This CDR3 region has 13 residues. CDR3 loop: CASSRGTIYEQYF. The CDR3 region has the DNA TGTGCCAGCAGCCGGGGGACAATCTACGAGCAGTACTTC.

The chain's CDR3 is CASSLDLAAAEQYF. In DNA form, the CDR3 reads TGCGCCAGCAGCTTGGATCTAGCGGCAGCCGAGCAGTACTTC. V and J are TRBV5-1 and TRBJ2-7, with TRBD2 matching 7 bases. The junction had 6 bases not matched to a gene; V was cut back by 0 bases and J by 6 bases. CDR1 is SGHRS and CDR2 is YFSETQ in the germline V gene. This CDR3 contains 14 residues.

Notes on this clonotype: A much larger clone lies a single base off, so this may be a read error. This chain links TRBV27 with TRBJ2-5, with D uncertain. Germline assignment: CDR1 MNHEY and CDR2 SMNVEV (reference sequence). This CDR3 is built from 14 residues. The CDR3 here is CASSYLGPAETHYF. DNA for the CDR3: TGTGCCAGCAGTTATCTAGGGCCGGCGGAGACCCATTACTTC.

This chain uses TRBV6-1 with TRBJ1-2, with 7 bases aligning to TRBD1. V trimming: 5 bases; J trimming: 8 bases; junction bases outside the gene matches: 17. The CDR3 is 16 amino acids. CDR1 and CDR2 from the germline V gene are MNHNS and SASEGT. CDR3 sequence reads: CASSSHLTGVGKGYTF. CDR3 DNA sequence: TGTGCCAGCAGTTCCCACCTCACAGGGGTAGGGAAAGGCTACACCTTC.

The V call is TRBV12-3 or TRBV12-4, the J call TRBJ1-2; D perhaps matches TRBD1 (6 bases). Trimming removed 1 base at V and 6 bases at J, with 12 bases between. This CDR3 has 14 amino acids. The CDR3 loop reads CASSLGQGLDGYTF. CDR3 sequence (DNA): TGTGCCAGCAGTTTAGGCCAGGGGCTGGATGGCTACACCTTC.